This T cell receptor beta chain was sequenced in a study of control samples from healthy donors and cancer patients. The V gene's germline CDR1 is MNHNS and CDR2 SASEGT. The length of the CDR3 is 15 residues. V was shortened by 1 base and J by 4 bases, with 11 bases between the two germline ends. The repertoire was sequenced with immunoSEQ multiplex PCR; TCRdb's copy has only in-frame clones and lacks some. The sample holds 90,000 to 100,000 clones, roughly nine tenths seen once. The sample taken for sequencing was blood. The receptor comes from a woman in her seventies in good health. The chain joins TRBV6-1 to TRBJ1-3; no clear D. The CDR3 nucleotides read TGTGCCAGCAGTGAAGATCGGTTTCCCGGAAACACCATATATTTT. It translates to CASSEDRFPGNTIYF.